This T cell receptor (beta chain) was profiled in a study of cytomegalovirus exposure and HLA in healthy donors. The PCR made use of 60 Vbeta and 13 Jbeta primers. Repertoires were generated with immunoSEQ multiplex PCR, while TCRdb's copy carries only in-frame clones and drops some. Of about 170,000 clones listed, roughly four fifths are singletons. Study-wide findings and caveats: TCR beta sequences numbering over 15,000 were associated with HLA alleles at 0.05 false discovery rate in a later analysis.

Of note for this clone: Its antigen is undetermined.

Looked up from germline, CDR1 is SEHNR and CDR2 is FQNEAQ (reference sequence). The CDR3 sequence is 13 residues long. Trimming left V 4 bases short and J 8 bases short, with 14 bases between. The sequenced sample consisted of PBMCs. The receptor was derived from a woman aged 25 to 39 in good health and CMV-seropositive. The chain uses TRBV7-9 and TRBJ1-2; D is uncertain. CDR3 coding DNA: TGTGCCAGCAGCTCCCCCGGGGTATGGGGCTACACCTTC. This gives the protein CASSSPGVWGYTF.